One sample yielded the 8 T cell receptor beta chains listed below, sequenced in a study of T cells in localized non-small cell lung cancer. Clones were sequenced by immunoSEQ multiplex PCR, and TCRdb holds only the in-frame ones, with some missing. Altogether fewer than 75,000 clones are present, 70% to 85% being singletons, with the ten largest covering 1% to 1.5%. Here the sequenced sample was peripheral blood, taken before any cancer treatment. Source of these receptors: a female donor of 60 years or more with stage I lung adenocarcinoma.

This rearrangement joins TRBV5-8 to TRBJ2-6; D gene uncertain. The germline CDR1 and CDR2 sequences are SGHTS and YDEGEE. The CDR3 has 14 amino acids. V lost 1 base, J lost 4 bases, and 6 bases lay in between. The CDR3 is CASSLLVGANVLTF. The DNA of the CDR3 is TGTGCCAGCAGCTTGTTAGTCGGGGCCAACGTCCTGACTTTC.

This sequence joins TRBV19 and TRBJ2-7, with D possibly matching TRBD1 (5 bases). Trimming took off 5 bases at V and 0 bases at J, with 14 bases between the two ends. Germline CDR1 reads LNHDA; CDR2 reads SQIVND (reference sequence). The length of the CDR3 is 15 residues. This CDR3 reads CASSRGQSSSYEQYF. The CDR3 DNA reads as TGTGCCAGTAGTCGCGGACAATCGAGCTCCTACGAGCAGTACTTC.

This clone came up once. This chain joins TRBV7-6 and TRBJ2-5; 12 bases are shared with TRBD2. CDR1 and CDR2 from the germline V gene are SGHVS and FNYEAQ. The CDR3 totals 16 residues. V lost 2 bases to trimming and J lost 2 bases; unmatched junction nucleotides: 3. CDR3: CASSLSSGRAQETQYF. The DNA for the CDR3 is TGTGCCAGCAGCTTATCTAGCGGGAGGGCTCAAGAGACCCAGTACTTC.

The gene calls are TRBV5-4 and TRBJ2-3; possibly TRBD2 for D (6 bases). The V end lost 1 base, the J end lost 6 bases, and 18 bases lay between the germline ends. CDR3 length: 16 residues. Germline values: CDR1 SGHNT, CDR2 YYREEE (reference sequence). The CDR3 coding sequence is TGTGCCAGCAGCTTGTGGACGGGACTCCTCGACGATACGCAGTATTTT. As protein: CASSLWTGLLDDTQYF. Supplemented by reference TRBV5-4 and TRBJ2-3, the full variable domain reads ETGVTQSPTHLIKTRGQQVTLRCSSQSGHNTVSWYQQALGQGPQFIFQYYREEENGRGNFPPRFSGLQFPNYSSELNVNALELDDSALYLCASSLWTGLLDDTQYFGPGTRLTVL.

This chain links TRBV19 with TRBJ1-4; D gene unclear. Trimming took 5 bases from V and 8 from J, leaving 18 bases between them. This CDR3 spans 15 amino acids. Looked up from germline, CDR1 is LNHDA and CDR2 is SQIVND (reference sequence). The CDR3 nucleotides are TGTGCCAGTAGTCCCAGTCTCCCGTCGGGGGAAAAACTGTTTTTT. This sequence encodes CASSPSLPSGEKLFF.

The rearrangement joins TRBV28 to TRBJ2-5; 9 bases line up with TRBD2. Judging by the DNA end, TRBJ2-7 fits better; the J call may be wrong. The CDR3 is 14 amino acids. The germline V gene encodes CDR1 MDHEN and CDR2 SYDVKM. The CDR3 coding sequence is TGTGCCAGCAGCCAAATAGCGGGAGCTTACGAGCAGTACTTC. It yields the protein CASSQIAGAYEQYF.

This CDR3 is CASSLVASLDYGYTF. CDR3 DNA: TGTGCCAGCAGCTTGGTGGCGTCTCTAGACTATGGCTACACCTTC. The rearrangement links TRBV5-5 to TRBJ1-2, with no clear D. The germline CDR1 and CDR2 sequences are SGHKS and YYEKEE (reference sequence). V was clipped by 0 bases and J by 3 bases, with 12 bases between them. CDR3 length: 15 amino acids. Complete variable domain (other parts from reference TRBV5-5 and TRBJ1-2): DAGVTQSPTHLIKTRGQQVTLRCSPISGHKSVSWYQQVLGQGPQFIFQYYEKEERGRGNFPDRFSARQFPNYSSELNVNALLLGDSALYLCASSLVASLDYGYTFGSGTRLTVV.

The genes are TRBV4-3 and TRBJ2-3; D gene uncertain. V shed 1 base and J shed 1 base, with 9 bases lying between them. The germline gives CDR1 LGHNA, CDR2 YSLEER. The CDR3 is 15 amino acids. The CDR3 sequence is CASSQGTGGTDTQYF. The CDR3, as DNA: TGCGCCAGCAGCCAAGGAACTGGAGGCACAGATACGCAGTATTTT.